The source of this TCR beta chain is a study of T cell responses to AZD1222 COVID-19 vaccine. Study results and caveats: With dominance at 160-218 and 743-854, vaccine-associated CD4 TCRs spanned spike.

Sequencing was performed with immunoSEQ multiplex PCR; in TCRdb, only in-frame clones are kept and a portion is missing. Of 95,000 or so clones listed, around nine tenths are singletons. Of note for this clone: Antigen unknown.

This specimen consisted of peripheral blood, obtained on day 0 of AZD1222 vaccination. The origin of this receptor is an adult in good health.

The CDR3 nucleotides read TGTGCCAGCAGCGTCGGGGCCAATAATTCACCCCTCCACTTT. This codes for CASSVGANNSPLHF. The V call is TRBV7-3, the J call TRBJ1-6; D might be TRBD1 (5 bases). Trimming shortened V by 5 bases and J by 5 bases, and 10 bases separated the two germline ends. This CDR3 has 14 amino acids. Germline CDR1 and CDR2: SGHTA and FQGTGA.